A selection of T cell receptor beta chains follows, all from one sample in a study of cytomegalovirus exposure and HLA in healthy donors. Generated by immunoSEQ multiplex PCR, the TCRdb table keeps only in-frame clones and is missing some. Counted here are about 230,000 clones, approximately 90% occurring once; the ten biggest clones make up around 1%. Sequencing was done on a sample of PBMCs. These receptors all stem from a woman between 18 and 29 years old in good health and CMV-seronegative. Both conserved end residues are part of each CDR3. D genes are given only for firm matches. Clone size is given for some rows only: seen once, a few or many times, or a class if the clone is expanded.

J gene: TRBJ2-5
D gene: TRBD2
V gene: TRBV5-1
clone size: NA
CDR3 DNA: TGCGCCAGCAGCTTGGCACCGGGACTAGCCCAAGAGACCCAGTACTTC
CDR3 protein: CASSLAPGLAQETQYF

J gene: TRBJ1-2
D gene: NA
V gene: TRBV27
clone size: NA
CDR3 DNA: TGTGCCAGCAGTGCCCTAGGAGACTATGGCTACACCTTC
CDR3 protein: CASSALGDYGYTF

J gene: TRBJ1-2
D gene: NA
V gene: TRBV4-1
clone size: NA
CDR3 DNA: TGCGCCAGCAGCCTAGCCAGGGGAAGTGGCTTTTTTGACTATGGCTACACCTTC
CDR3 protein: CASSLARGSGFFDYGYTF

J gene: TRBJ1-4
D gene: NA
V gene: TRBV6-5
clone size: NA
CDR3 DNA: TGTGCCAGCAGTTACGGTGTGGGAGCTTGGAAAAAACTGTTTTTT
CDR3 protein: CASSYGVGAWKKLFF

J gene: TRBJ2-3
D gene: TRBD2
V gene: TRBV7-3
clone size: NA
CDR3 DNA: TGTGCCAGCAGCTTAATAGCGGGGGCTAGCACAGATACGCAGTATTTT
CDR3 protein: CASSLIAGASTDTQYF

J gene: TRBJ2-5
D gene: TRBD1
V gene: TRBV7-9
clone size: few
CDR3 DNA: TGTGCCAGCGGCACTACTTGGACAGGGCGAAAAGAGACCCAGTACTTC
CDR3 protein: CASGTTWTGRKETQYF

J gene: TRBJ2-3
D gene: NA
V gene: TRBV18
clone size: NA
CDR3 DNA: TGTGCCAGCTCACCCCCCAGTACAGATACGCAGTATTTT
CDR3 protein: CASSPPSTDTQYF

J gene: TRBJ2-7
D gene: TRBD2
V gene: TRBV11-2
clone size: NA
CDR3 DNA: TGTGCCAGCAGTCGAATACCCCAGGCTAGCGGGGTTTCCTACGAGCAGTACTTC
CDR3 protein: CASSRIPQASGVSYEQYF

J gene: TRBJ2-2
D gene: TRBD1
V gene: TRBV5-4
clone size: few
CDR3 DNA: TGTGCCAGCTCCCAGGGACAGGACACCGGGGAGCTGTTTTTT
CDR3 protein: CASSQGQDTGELFF

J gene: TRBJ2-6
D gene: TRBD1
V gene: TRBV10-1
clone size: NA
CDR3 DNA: TGCGCCAGCCCTCGCCCCGGGACAGGGGCCAAAAAGGGGGCCAACGTCCTGACTTTC
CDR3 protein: CASPRPGTGAKKGANVLTF

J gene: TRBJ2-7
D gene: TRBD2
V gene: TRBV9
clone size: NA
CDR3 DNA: TGTGCCAGCAGCTCCCGGACTAGCGGGGGGGCCTACGAGCAGTACTTC
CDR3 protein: CASSSRTSGGAYEQYF

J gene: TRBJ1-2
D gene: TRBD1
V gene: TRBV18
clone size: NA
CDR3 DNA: TGTGCCAGCTCCTTATCAGGACAGGGGACGTATGGCTACACCTTC
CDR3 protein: CASSLSGQGTYGYTF

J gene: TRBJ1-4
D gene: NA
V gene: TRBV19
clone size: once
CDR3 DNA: TGTGCCAGTAGTTCTAGTCGTCCCGCTTGGGAAAAACTGTTTTTT
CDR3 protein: CASSSSRPAWEKLFF

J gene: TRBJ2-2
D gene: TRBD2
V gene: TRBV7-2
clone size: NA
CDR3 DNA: TGTGCCAGCAGTAAACCGGGACTAGCGGACACCGGGGAGCTGTTTTTT
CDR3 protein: CASSKPGLADTGELFF

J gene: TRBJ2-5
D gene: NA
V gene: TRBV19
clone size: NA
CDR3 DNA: TGTGCCAGTAGTAGAGGGCGAGCGGAGACCCAGTACTTC
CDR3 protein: CASSRGRAETQYF

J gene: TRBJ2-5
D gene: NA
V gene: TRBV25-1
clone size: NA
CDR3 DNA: TGTGCCAGCAGCCAGGGATTGCAAGAGACCCAGTACTTC
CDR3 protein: CASSQGLQETQYF

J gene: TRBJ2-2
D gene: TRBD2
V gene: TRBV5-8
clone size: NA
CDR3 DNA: TGTGCCAGCAGCCGACTAGCCGGCACCGGGGAGCTGTTTTTT
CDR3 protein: CASSRLAGTGELFF

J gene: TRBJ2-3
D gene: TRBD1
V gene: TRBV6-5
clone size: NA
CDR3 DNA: TGTGCCAGCAGTTGGGACAGCCTCACAGATACGCAGTATTTT
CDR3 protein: CASSWDSLTDTQYF

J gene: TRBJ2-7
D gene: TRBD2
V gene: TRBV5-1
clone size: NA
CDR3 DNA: TGCGCCAGCAGCAAGAGACTAGCGGGAGAGGACGAGCAGCACTTC
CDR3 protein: CASSKRLAGEDEQHF

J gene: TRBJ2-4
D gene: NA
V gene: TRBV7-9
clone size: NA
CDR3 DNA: TGTGCCAGCAGCCCCCCAGGAAACATTCAGTACTTC
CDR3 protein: CASSPPGNIQYF

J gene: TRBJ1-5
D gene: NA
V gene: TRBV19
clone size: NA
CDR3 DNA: TGTGCCAGTATGAGGGGGATTGATAGCAATCAGCCCCAGCATTTT
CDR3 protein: CASMRGIDSNQPQHF

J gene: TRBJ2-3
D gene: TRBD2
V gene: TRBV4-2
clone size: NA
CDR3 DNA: TGTGCCAGCAGCCATACGCGGGGGGGCGAGGGATACACAGATACGCAGTATTTT
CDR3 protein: CASSHTRGGEGYTDTQYF

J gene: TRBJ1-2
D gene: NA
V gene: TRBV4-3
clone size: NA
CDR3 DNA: TGCGCCAGCAGCCAAGCCCGACAGCCAACTAACTATGGCTACACCTTC
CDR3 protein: CASSQARQPTNYGYTF

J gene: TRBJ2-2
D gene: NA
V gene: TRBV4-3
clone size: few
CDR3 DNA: TGCGCCAGCAGCCAAGCAGAGACAGTTACCGGGGAGCTGTTTTTT
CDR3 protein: CASSQAETVTGELFF

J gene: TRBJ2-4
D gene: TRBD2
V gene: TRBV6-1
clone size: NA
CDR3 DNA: TGTGCCAGCAGGGCGGGGGGTTTAGCCAAAAACATTCAGTACTTC
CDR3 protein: CASRAGGLAKNIQYF

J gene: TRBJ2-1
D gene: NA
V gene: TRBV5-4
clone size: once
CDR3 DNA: TGTGCCAGCAGCTTGTCAGGGGGGACCTACAATGAGCAGTTCTTC
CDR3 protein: CASSLSGGTYNEQFF